These 19 T cell receptor beta chains came from one sample sequenced in a study of cytomegalovirus exposure and HLA in healthy donors. Vbeta (60) and Jbeta (13) primers were used in the PCR. Sequenced by immunoSEQ multiplex PCR; TCRdb stores in-frame clones only, minus some. The table has under 200,000 clones, nearly 80% seen once. The source material was PBMCs. These receptors were collected from a man in his fifties in good health and CMV-seropositive.

The rearrangement links TRBV28 to TRBJ1-1, with D possibly matching TRBD1 (5 bases). Trimming stripped 8 bases from V and 5 bases from J, with 27 bases between. Germline CDR1 MDHEN, CDR2 SYDVKM. The CDR3 extends over 17 amino acids. The CDR3 loop is CASRNWGTAGGVTEAFF. CDR3 coding DNA: TGTGCCAGCCGAAACTGGGGGACTGCAGGAGGTGTAACTGAAGCTTTCTTT.

Only a few counts were recorded for this clone. V and J are TRBV28 and TRBJ2-5; tentatively, D is TRBD2 (5 bases). V lost 6 bases and J lost 1, with 9 bases in between. The CDR3 consists of 13 residues. Germline V gives CDR1 MDHEN, CDR2 SYDVKM. In DNA, the CDR3 is TGTGCCAGCAGAGGCAGCGGCCAAGAGACCCAGTACTTC. It yields the protein CASRGSGQETQYF.

The rearrangement links TRBV6-5 to TRBJ2-1; D not resolved. The germline V and J ends were trimmed by 0 bases and 12 bases, with 15 bases remaining between them. The CDR3 spans 14 residues. The germline V gene encodes CDR1 MNHEY and CDR2 SVGAGI. CDR3 DNA: TGTGCCAGCAGTTACTCGGGCTTTACCAGCCGGCAGTTCTTC. It specifies CASSYSGFTSRQFF.

V and J are TRBV7-2 and TRBJ2-6; D might be TRBD1 (5 bases). Germline lookup yields CDR1 SGHTA and CDR2 FQGNSA. The CDR3 has 14 amino acids. The V end lost 2 bases, the J end lost 14 bases, and 16 bases lay between the germline ends. The CDR3 sequence: CASSLRQPPQLLTF. CDR3 coding DNA: TGTGCCAGCAGCTTACGACAGCCACCCCAACTCCTGACTTTC.

V gene TRBV2 combines with J gene TRBJ1-1, with D maybe TRBD1 (5 bases). Germline CDR1 SNHLY, CDR2 FYNNEI. The CDR3 is 15 amino acids. The ends were cut back, 0 bases at V and 1 base at J, with 9 bases in the middle. The CDR3 spells CASSEAQGWNTEAFF. The CDR3 DNA reads TGTGCCAGCAGTGAAGCGCAGGGATGGAACACTGAAGCTTTCTTT.

This chain connects TRBV28 to TRBJ2-7, with D perhaps TRBD1 (6 bases). V lost 6 bases and J 12 bases, leaving 21 bases between the germline ends. The CDR3 length is 13 residues. Germline values: CDR1 MDHEN, CDR2 SYDVKM. The CDR3 reads CASSPGHSSVWYV. CDR3 DNA: TGTGCCAGCAGCCCGGGACACTCTTCCGTGTGGTACGTC.

The chain employs TRBV28 and TRBJ2-7; perhaps TRBD1 as D (6 bases). Looked up from germline, CDR1 is MDHEN and CDR2 is SYDVKM. The CDR3 spans 13 residues. V was pared by 2 bases and J by 5 bases, with 10 bases between. The CDR3 here is CASSLVQGNEQYF. The CDR3 DNA is TGTGCCAGCAGTTTAGTTCAGGGGAACGAGCAGTACTTC.

As for this clone: One end of the junction does not line up with germline, which may come from a read error. The chain uses TRBV7-9 and TRBJ2-3; the D gene is possibly TRBD1 (6 bases). The CDR3 loop spans 16 amino acids. The germline CDR1 and CDR2 sequences are SEHNR and FQNEAQ (reference sequence). The CDR3 here is CSSIGPGTRNTDTQYF. In nucleotides, the CDR3 is TGTTCCAGCATCGGACCTGGGACACGGAACACAGATACGCAGTATTTT.

The V and J genes are TRBV5-1 and TRBJ2-3, with 11 bases fitting TRBD2. The CDR3 sequence is 19 residues long. Germline CDR1 reads SGHRS; CDR2 reads YFSETQ. The V gene end was trimmed by 5 bases and the J gene end by 3 bases; junction bases not matched to a gene: 17. In DNA form, the CDR3 reads TGCGCCAGCAGACGAGCTAGCGGGGGGCCCACCGCGGTAACAGATACGCAGTATTTT. The encoded protein is CASRRASGGPTAVTDTQYF.

V usage is TRBV27 and J usage is TRBJ1-1; D unclear. The CDR3 covers 14 residues. CDR1 and CDR2 (germline): MNHEY, SMNVEV (reference sequence). The germline V and J ends were trimmed by 3 bases and 3 bases, with 11 bases remaining between them. The CDR3: CASSLAETHTEAFF. The CDR3 DNA follows: TGTGCCAGCAGTTTGGCGGAGACTCACACTGAAGCTTTCTTT.

The chain recombines TRBV4-1 with TRBJ1-2, with 11 bases identical to TRBD1. Germline V gene data show CDR1 as MGHRA and CDR2 as YSYEKL. The CDR3 is made up of 19 amino acids. Trimming cost V 2 bases and J 4 bases; bases outside gene matches: 15. For the CDR3, the DNA is TGCGCCAGCAGCCAAAGGGTCCCGGGACAGGGGGAGAAGGGCTATGGCTACACCTTC. Translation gives CASSQRVPGQGEKGYGYTF.

The V and J genes are TRBV7-9 and TRBJ2-7; possibly TRBD2 for D (6 bases). Trimming shortened V by 1 base and J by 5 bases, and 15 bases separated the two germline ends. This CDR3 region has 15 residues. CDR1 is SEHNR, CDR2 FQNEAQ, per germline (reference sequence). The CDR3 sequence: CASSLEAGSFNEQYF. The CDR3 nucleotides read TGTGCCAGCAGCTTAGAGGCGGGATCCTTCAACGAGCAGTACTTC.

V usage is TRBV7-7 and J usage is TRBJ1-1; TRBD1 agrees at 7 bases. With V trimmed by 5 bases and J by 6 bases, 6 bases remained unmatched. The CDR3 is 13 amino acids. Germline V gives CDR1 SSHAT, CDR2 FNYEAQ (reference sequence). The CDR3 reads CASSVTGESEAFF. In nucleotides, the CDR3 is TGTGCCAGCAGCGTTACAGGGGAGTCTGAAGCTTTCTTT.

The chain combines TRBV11-2 with TRBJ1-3; unclear D gene. Germline V lookup: CDR1 SGHAT, CDR2 FQNNGV. Trimming stripped 3 bases from V and 4 bases from J, with 7 bases between. The CDR3 consists of 13 residues. DNA of the CDR3: TGTGCCAGCAGCTTTAACACGGGAAACACCATATATTTT. This encodes CASSFNTGNTIYF.

The table lists this clone with a few counts. The rearrangement joins TRBV7-2 to TRBJ2-3, with 8 bases fitting TRBD2. J was trimmed by 5 bases and V by 6 bases; bases with no gene match: 7. There are 14 residues in the CDR3. CDR1 is SGHTA, CDR2 FQGNSA, per germline. CDR3 bases: TGTGCCAGCAGGAAACTAGCGGTTGGAGATACGCAGTATTTT. The encoded protein is CASRKLAVGDTQYF.

The rearrangement links TRBV6-5 to TRBJ2-2; D may be TRBD2 (6 bases). This CDR3 region has 13 residues. V gave up 6 bases and J gave up 5 bases, with 10 bases separating them. Germline CDR1 and CDR2: MNHEY and SVGAGI. This chain's CDR3 is CASSGGVTGELFF. The CDR3 DNA is TGTGCCAGCAGCGGCGGGGTTACCGGGGAGCTGTTTTTT.

Here the CDR3 DNA reads TGTGCCAGCAGTTTTACCATTGGCTTCAATCAGCCCCAGCATTTT. Translation gives CASSFTIGFNQPQHF. V gene TRBV27 combines with J gene TRBJ1-5; D is ambiguous. CDR3 size: 15 residues. The V end was cut by 3 bases, the J end by 3 bases, with 12 bases between. The germline CDR1 and CDR2 sequences are MNHEY and SMNVEV (reference sequence).

The chain recombines TRBV4-1 with TRBJ1-6; 11 bases match TRBD1. The CDR3 extends over 16 amino acids. J lost 10 bases, V lost 0 bases, and 5 bases had no gene match. Germline assignment: CDR1 MGHRA and CDR2 YSYEKL. The CDR3 reads CASSQDGGTGGSPLHF. Here the CDR3 DNA reads TGCGCCAGCAGCCAAGATGGCGGGACAGGGGGATCACCCCTCCACTTT.

The table lists this clone with a count of one. The chain combines TRBV7-6 with TRBJ1-2; D is undetermined. With 2 bases removed from V and 6 bases from J, the gap between germline ends came to 10 bases. CDR1 and CDR2 (germline): SGHVS, FNYEAQ. The CDR3 spans 13 residues. CDR3: CASSLSQKHGYTF. CDR3 coding DNA: TGTGCCAGCAGCTTATCACAGAAACATGGCTACACCTTC.